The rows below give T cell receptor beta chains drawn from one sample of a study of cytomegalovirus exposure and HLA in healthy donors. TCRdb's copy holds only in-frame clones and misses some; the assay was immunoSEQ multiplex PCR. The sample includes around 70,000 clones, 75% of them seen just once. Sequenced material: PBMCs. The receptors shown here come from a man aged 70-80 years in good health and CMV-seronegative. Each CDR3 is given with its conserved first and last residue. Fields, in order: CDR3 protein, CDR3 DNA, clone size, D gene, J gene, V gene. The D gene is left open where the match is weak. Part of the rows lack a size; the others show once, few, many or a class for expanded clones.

CDR3aa: CASSSLRDTEAFF; CDR3nt: TGTGCCAGCAGCTCCTTGCGGGACACTGAAGCTTTCTTT; abundance: .; d_gene: .; j_gene: TRBJ1-1; v_gene: TRBV11-2
CDR3aa: CASSIRGRVTGELFF; CDR3nt: TGTGCCAGTAGTATAAGAGGGAGGGTCACCGGGGAGCTGTTTTTT; abundance: .; d_gene: TRBD2; j_gene: TRBJ2-2; v_gene: TRBV19
CDR3aa: CASQGTATGNQPQHF; CDR3nt: TGTGCCAGCCAAGGGACAGCTACAGGAAATCAGCCCCAGCATTTT; abundance: .; d_gene: TRBD1; j_gene: TRBJ1-5; v_gene: TRBV6-5
CDR3aa: CATGGTSTDTQYF; CDR3nt: TGTGCCACCGGGGGAACTAGCACAGATACGCAGTATTTT; abundance: .; d_gene: .; j_gene: TRBJ2-3; v_gene: TRBV30
CDR3aa: CASSSGLAAYEQYF; CDR3nt: TGTGCCAGCAGCTCCGGACTAGCTGCGTACGAGCAGTACTTC; abundance: .; d_gene: TRBD2; j_gene: TRBJ2-7; v_gene: TRBV7-2
CDR3aa: CASSSQTGGIEKLFF; CDR3nt: TGTGCCAGTAGTTCTCAGACAGGGGGCATTGAAAAACTGTTTTTT; abundance: few; d_gene: TRBD1; j_gene: TRBJ1-4; v_gene: TRBV19
CDR3aa: CASSLVRDRNSPLHF; CDR3nt: TGTGCCAGCAGCTTAGTAAGGGACAGGAATTCACCCCTCCACTTT; abundance: .; d_gene: TRBD1; j_gene: TRBJ1-6; v_gene: TRBV7-9
CDR3aa: CASSEALQGARQPQHF; CDR3nt: TGTGCCAGCAGTGAAGCGCTTCAGGGGGCAAGGCAGCCCCAGCATTTT; abundance: .; d_gene: TRBD1; j_gene: TRBJ1-5; v_gene: TRBV2
CDR3aa: CASSLAGQVGDTQYF; CDR3nt: TGTGCCAGCAGCTTAGCGGGACAGGTGGGGGATACGCAGTATTTT; abundance: .; d_gene: TRBD1; j_gene: TRBJ2-3; v_gene: TRBV7-9
CDR3aa: CASSYIRPNSPLHF; CDR3nt: TGTGCCAGCAGTTACATCAGGCCTAATTCACCCCTCCACTTT; abundance: .; d_gene: .; j_gene: TRBJ1-6; v_gene: TRBV6-5
CDR3aa: CASSLLAGAETQYF; CDR3nt: TGTGCCAGCAGCTTACTAGCGGGGGCGGAGACCCAGTACTTC; abundance: .; d_gene: TRBD2; j_gene: TRBJ2-5; v_gene: TRBV7-9
CDR3aa: CASSAWTSGSQETQYF; CDR3nt: TGTGCCAGCAGCGCGTGGACTAGCGGGAGCCAAGAGACCCAGTACTTC; abundance: .; d_gene: TRBD2; j_gene: TRBJ2-5; v_gene: TRBV14
CDR3aa: CASSPLTVQETQYF; CDR3nt: TGTGCCAGCAGCCCCCTAACGGTCCAAGAGACCCAGTACTTC; abundance: .; d_gene: .; j_gene: TRBJ2-5; v_gene: TRBV6-6
CDR3aa: CASSLVGVRNIQYF; CDR3nt: TGTGCCAGCAGCTTGGTAGGGGTTAGAAACATTCAGTACTTC; abundance: .; d_gene: .; j_gene: TRBJ2-4; v_gene: TRBV5-4
CDR3aa: CAWRREDGGNQPQHF; CDR3nt: TGTGCCTGGAGAAGGGAGGACGGGGGCAATCAGCCCCAGCATTTT; abundance: .; d_gene: .; j_gene: TRBJ1-5; v_gene: TRBV30
CDR3aa: CASSVGQPVQYF; CDR3nt: TGTGCCAGCAGTGTGGGGCAGCCCGTTCAGTACTTC; abundance: few; d_gene: .; j_gene: TRBJ2-4; v_gene: TRBV6-1
CDR3aa: CASSLGGGSYEQYF; CDR3nt: TGTGCCAGCAGCTTGGGGGGGGGCTCCTACGAGCAGTACTTC; abundance: once; d_gene: TRBD2; j_gene: TRBJ2-7; v_gene: TRBV11-2
CDR3aa: CASSWGPSYEQYF; CDR3nt: TGTGCCAGCAGCTGGGGGCCCTCCTACGAGCAGTACTTC; abundance: .; d_gene: .; j_gene: TRBJ2-7; v_gene: TRBV5-5
CDR3aa: CASSTQAGTGTGNTIYF; CDR3nt: TGTGCCAGTAGTACCCAAGCCGGTACAGGGACTGGAAACACCATATATTTT; abundance: few; d_gene: .; j_gene: TRBJ1-3; v_gene: TRBV19
CDR3aa: CASSPLGGINTEAFF; CDR3nt: TGTGCCAGCAGCCCCTTGGGGGGGATAAACACTGAAGCTTTCTTT; abundance: once; d_gene: .; j_gene: TRBJ1-1; v_gene: TRBV9
CDR3aa: CASAPGYSDSGNTIYF; CDR3nt: TGTGCCAGCGCCCCGGGGTATTCAGACTCTGGAAACACCATATATTTT; abundance: .; d_gene: .; j_gene: TRBJ1-3; v_gene: TRBV7-9
CDR3aa: CASSPDRLNQPQHF; CDR3nt: TGTGCCAGCAGCCCGGACAGGCTCAATCAGCCCCAGCATTTT; abundance: .; d_gene: TRBD1; j_gene: TRBJ1-5; v_gene: TRBV7-2
CDR3aa: CASSSPGRNTEAFF; CDR3nt: TGTGCCAGCAGTTCCCCAGGGCGGAACACTGAAGCTTTCTTT; abundance: .; d_gene: .; j_gene: TRBJ1-1; v_gene: TRBV27
CDR3aa: CASSVGRERNGDTQYF; CDR3nt: TGTGCCAGCAGTGTGGGACGGGAGAGGAATGGAGATACGCAGTATTTT; abundance: .; d_gene: .; j_gene: TRBJ2-3; v_gene: TRBV2
CDR3aa: CASSLRTGQDMSPLHF; CDR3nt: TGTGCCAGCAGCCTCAGGACAGGCCAGGATATGTCACCCCTCCACTTT; abundance: few; d_gene: TRBD1; j_gene: TRBJ1-6; v_gene: TRBV27
CDR3aa: CASRRSGTGQDEQYF; CDR3nt: TGTGCCAGCAGGCGATCCGGGACAGGCCAGGACGAGCAGTACTTC; abundance: .; d_gene: TRBD1; j_gene: TRBJ2-7; v_gene: TRBV6-6
CDR3aa: CASSLVGSGNTIYF; CDR3nt: TGCGCCAGCAGCTTGGTCGGCTCTGGAAACACCATATATTTT; abundance: few; d_gene: .; j_gene: TRBJ1-3; v_gene: TRBV5-1
CDR3aa: CASSSGQGTDTQYF; CDR3nt: TGTGCCAGCAGCAGTGGACAGGGCACAGATACGCAGTATTTT; abundance: once; d_gene: TRBD1; j_gene: TRBJ2-3; v_gene: TRBV7-6
CDR3aa: CASSLVTGDGYTF; CDR3nt: TGTGCCAGCAGCTTAGTGACAGGGGATGGCTACACCTTC; abundance: once; d_gene: TRBD1; j_gene: TRBJ1-2; v_gene: TRBV7-9
CDR3aa: CASSDLAGGPYEQYF; CDR3nt: TGTGCCAGCAGCGACCTAGCGGGGGGGCCCTACGAGCAGTACTTC; abundance: .; d_gene: TRBD2; j_gene: TRBJ2-7; v_gene: TRBV6-1
CDR3aa: CASSLRGTGGTLHF; CDR3nt: TGTGCCAGCAGTTTACGGGGGACAGGGGGGACCCTCCACTTT; abundance: .; d_gene: TRBD1; j_gene: TRBJ1-6; v_gene: TRBV28
CDR3aa: CASSLVPLQGADTQYF; CDR3nt: TGTGCCAGCAGCTTGGTCCCCCTCCAGGGGGCAGATACGCAGTATTTT; abundance: .; d_gene: TRBD1; j_gene: TRBJ2-3; v_gene: TRBV7-6
CDR3aa: CASRFNGRGLAGVGGELFF; CDR3nt: TGTGCCAGCCGCTTCAACGGGAGGGGACTAGCGGGAGTGGGCGGGGAGCTGTTTTTT; abundance: .; d_gene: TRBD2; j_gene: TRBJ2-2; v_gene: TRBV27
CDR3aa: CSARRGGSYNEQFF; CDR3nt: TGCAGCGCCCGTCGGGGGGGGTCCTACAATGAGCAGTTCTTC; abundance: .; d_gene: TRBD2; j_gene: TRBJ2-1; v_gene: TRBV29-1
CDR3aa: CASSPDRGRLEKLFF; CDR3nt: TGTGCCAGCTCACCGGACAGGGGGCGGTTAGAAAAACTGTTTTTT; abundance: .; d_gene: TRBD1; j_gene: TRBJ1-4; v_gene: TRBV18
CDR3aa: CASSPVVETQYF; CDR3nt: TGTGCCAGCAGCCCCGTTGTGGAGACCCAGTACTTC; abundance: .; d_gene: .; j_gene: TRBJ2-5; v_gene: TRBV7-2
CDR3aa: CASSLRDRAADTQYF; CDR3nt: TGTGCCAGCAGCTTACGGGACAGGGCTGCAGATACGCAGTATTTT; abundance: .; d_gene: TRBD1; j_gene: TRBJ2-3; v_gene: TRBV7-9
CDR3aa: CSGRPSAHWDEQFF; CDR3nt: TGCAGCGGCAGACCTAGCGCCCATTGGGATGAGCAGTTCTTC; abundance: .; d_gene: .; j_gene: TRBJ2-1; v_gene: TRBV29-1